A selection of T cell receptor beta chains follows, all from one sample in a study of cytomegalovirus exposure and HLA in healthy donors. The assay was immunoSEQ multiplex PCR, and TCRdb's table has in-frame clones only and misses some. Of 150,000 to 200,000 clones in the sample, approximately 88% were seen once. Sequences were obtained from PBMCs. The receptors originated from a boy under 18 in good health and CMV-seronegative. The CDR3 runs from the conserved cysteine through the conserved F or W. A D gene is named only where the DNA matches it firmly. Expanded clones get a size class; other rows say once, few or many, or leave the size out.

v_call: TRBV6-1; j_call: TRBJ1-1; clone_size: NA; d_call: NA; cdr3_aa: CASSALAGGHNTEAFF; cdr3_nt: TGTGCCAGCAGTGCCTTAGCGGGGGGGCATAACACTGAAGCTTTCTTT
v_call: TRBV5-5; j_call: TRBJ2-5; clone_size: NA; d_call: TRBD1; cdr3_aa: CASSPTQGLYQETQYF; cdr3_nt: TGTGCCAGCAGCCCTACACAGGGGCTGTACCAAGAGACCCAGTACTTC
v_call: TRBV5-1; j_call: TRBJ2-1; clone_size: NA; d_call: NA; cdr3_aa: CASSLDGVAPYNEQFF; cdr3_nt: TGCGCCAGCAGCTTGGACGGGGTAGCGCCCTACAATGAGCAGTTCTTC
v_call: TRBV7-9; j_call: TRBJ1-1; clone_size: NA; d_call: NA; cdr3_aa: CASSLGSGQGFEAFF; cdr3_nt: TGTGCCAGCAGCTTAGGGTCGGGGCAGGGGTTTGAAGCTTTCTTT
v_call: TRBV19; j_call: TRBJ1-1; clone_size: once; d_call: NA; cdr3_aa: CASSRGGVNTEAFF; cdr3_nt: TGTGCCAGTAGTCGCGGGGGGGTGAACACTGAAGCTTTCTTT
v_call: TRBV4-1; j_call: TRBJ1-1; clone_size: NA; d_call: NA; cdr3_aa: CASSLAMGLRNTEAFF; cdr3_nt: TGCGCCAGCAGCCTCGCCATGGGACTTAGGAACACTGAAGCTTTCTTT
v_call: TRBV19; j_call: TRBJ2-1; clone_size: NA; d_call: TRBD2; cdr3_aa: CASSHTSGSYNEQFF; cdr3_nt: TGTGCCAGTAGCCATACTAGCGGCTCCTACAATGAGCAGTTCTTC
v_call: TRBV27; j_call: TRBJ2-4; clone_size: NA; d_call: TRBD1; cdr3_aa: CASSFMPGTVQNIQYF; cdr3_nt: TGTGCCAGCAGCTTTATGCCCGGGACAGTGCAAAACATTCAGTACTTC
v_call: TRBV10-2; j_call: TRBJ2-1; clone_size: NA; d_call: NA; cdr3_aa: CASSVRRDQDNEQFF; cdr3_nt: TGCGCCAGCAGTGTACGGCGGGATCAGGACAATGAGCAGTTCTTC
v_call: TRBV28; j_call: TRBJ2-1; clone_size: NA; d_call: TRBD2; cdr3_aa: CASSWGLAWEQFF; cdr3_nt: TGTGCCAGCAGTTGGGGACTAGCTTGGGAGCAGTTCTTC
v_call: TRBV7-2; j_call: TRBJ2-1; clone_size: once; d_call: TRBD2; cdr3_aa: CASSPGLAGASSYNEQFF; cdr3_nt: TGTGCCAGCAGCCCCGGACTAGCGGGGGCAAGCTCCTACAATGAGCAGTTCTTC
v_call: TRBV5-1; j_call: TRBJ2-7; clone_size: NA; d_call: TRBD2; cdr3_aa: CASSFGLAGVYEQYF; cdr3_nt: TGCGCCAGCAGCTTCGGACTAGCGGGAGTCTACGAGCAGTACTTC
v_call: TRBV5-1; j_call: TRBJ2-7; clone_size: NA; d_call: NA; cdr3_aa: CASSLPSDITNEQYF; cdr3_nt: TGCGCCAGCAGCTTGCCCTCTGATATTACCAACGAGCAGTACTTC
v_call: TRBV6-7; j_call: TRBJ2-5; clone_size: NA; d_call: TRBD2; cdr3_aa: CASSYKRGEQETQYF; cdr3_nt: TGTGCCAGCAGTTACAAGCGGGGGGAACAAGAGACCCAGTACTTC
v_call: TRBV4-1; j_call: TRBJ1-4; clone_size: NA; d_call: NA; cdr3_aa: CASSPTADSEKLFF; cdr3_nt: TGCGCCAGCAGCCCCACTGCGGATTCTGAAAAACTGTTTTTT
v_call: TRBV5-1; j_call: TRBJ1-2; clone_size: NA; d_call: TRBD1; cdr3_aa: CASSLDRGDGYTF; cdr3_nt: TGCGCCAGCAGCTTGGACAGGGGGGATGGCTACACCTTC
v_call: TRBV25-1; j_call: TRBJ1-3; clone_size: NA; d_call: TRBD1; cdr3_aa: CASGQAGGNTIYF; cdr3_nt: TGTGCCAGCGGACAGGCTGGTGGAAACACCATATATTTT
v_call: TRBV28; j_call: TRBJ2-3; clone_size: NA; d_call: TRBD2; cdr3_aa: CASSPGLAGRGTDTQYF; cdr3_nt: TGTGCCAGCAGTCCGGGACTAGCGGGACGCGGCACAGATACGCAGTATTTT
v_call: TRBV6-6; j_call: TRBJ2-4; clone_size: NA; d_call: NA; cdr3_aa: CASGGTVESGNIQYF; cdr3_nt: TGTGCCAGCGGGGGGACAGTGGAGAGTGGAAACATTCAGTACTTC
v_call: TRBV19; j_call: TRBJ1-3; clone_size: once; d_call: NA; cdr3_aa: CASSIRDILADSGNTIYF; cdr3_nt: TGTGCCAGTAGTATAAGGGATATCCTAGCCGACTCTGGAAACACCATATATTTT
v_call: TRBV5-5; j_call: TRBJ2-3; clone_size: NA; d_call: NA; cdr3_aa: CASKWTHTDTQYF; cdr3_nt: TGTGCCAGCAAGTGGACTCATACAGATACGCAGTATTTT
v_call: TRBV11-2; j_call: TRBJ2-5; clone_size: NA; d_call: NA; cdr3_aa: CASSFLAIRSQETQYF; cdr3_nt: TGTGCCAGCAGCTTTCTGGCAATCCGAAGCCAAGAGACCCAGTACTTC
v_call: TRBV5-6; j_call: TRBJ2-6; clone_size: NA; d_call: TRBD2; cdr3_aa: CASIEGRGADSGANVLTF; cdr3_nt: TGTGCCAGCATCGAAGGGCGGGGGGCCGACTCTGGGGCCAACGTCCTGACTTTC
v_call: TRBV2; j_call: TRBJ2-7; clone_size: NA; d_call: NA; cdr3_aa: CASSEGQGSYEQYF; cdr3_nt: TGTGCCAGCAGTGAAGGCCAGGGATCGTACGAGCAGTACTTC
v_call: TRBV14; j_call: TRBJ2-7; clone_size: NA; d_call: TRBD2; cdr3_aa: CASSQGTSGGRYEQYF; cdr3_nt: TGTGCCAGCAGCCAAGGGACTAGCGGGGGGCGCTACGAGCAGTACTTC
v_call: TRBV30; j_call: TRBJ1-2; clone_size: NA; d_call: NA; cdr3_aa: CAWSGGWYGYTF; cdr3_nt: TGTGCCTGGAGTGGAGGCTGGTATGGCTACACCTTC
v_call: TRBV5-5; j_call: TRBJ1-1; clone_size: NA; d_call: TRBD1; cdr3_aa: CASSRGQGFSTEAFF; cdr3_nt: TGTGCCAGCAGTCGGGGACAGGGGTTTTCCACTGAAGCTTTCTTT
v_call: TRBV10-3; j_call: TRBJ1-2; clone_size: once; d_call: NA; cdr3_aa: CAIKDSVANYGYTF; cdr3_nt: TGTGCCATCAAGGACAGCGTAGCTAACTATGGCTACACCTTC
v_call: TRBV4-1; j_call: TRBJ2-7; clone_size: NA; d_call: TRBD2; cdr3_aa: CASSPWQVAGSHEQYF; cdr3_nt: TGCGCCAGCAGCCCTTGGCAAGTAGCGGGAAGCCACGAGCAGTACTTC
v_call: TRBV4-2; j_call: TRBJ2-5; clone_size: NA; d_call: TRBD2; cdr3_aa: CASSQGGGSGETQYF; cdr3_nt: TGTGCCAGCAGCCAAGGGGGCGGGAGCGGAGAGACCCAGTACTTC
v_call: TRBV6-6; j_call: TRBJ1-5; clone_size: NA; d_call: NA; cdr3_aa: CASTRGQNQPQHF; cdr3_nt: TGTGCCAGCACCAGAGGACAGAATCAGCCCCAGCATTTT
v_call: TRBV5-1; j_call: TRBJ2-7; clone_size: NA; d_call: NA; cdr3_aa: CASTGSSSYEQYF; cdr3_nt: TGCGCCAGCACAGGGTCAAGCTCCTACGAGCAGTACTTC
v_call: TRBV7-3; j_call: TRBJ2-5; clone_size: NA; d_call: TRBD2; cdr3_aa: CASSQQTSGSGAQYF; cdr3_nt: TGTGCCAGCAGCCAGCAGACTAGCGGGTCCGGGGCCCAGTACTTC
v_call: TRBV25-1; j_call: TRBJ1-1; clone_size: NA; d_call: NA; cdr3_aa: CASCFRETEAFF; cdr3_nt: TGTGCCAGCTGCTTCCGGGAAACTGAAGCTTTCTTT
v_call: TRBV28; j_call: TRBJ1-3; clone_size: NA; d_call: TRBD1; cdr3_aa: CASRRQGDSGNTIYF; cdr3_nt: TGTGCCAGCAGAAGACAGGGAGACTCTGGAAACACCATATATTTT
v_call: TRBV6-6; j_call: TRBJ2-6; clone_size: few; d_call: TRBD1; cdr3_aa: CALGRTGLSGANVLTF; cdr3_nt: TGTGCCCTGGGAAGGACAGGACTCTCTGGGGCCAACGTCCTGACTTTC
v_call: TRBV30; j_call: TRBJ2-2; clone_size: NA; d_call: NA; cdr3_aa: CAWSAGLGELFF; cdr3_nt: TGTGCCTGGAGCGCCGGTTTAGGGGAGCTGTTTTTT
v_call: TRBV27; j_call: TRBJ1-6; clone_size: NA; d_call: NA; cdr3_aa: CASSPSTAGGSPLHF; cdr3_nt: TGTGCCAGCAGCCCGTCGACGGCGGGCGGGTCACCCCTCCACTTT
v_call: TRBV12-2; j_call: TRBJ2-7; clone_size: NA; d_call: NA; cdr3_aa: CASRLGTGSGQYF; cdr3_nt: TGTGCAAGTCGCTTAGGGACAGGGTCTGGGCAGTACTTC
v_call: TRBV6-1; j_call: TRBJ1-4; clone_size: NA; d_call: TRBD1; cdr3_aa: CASSEALRGPASEKLFF; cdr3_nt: TGTGCCAGCAGTGAAGCTCTAAGGGGGCCGGCTAGTGAAAAACTGTTTTTT
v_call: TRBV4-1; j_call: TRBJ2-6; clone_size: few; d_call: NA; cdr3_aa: CASSQGTVPGANVLTF; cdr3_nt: TGCGCCAGCAGCCAAGGTACAGTCCCCGGGGCCAACGTCCTGACTTTC
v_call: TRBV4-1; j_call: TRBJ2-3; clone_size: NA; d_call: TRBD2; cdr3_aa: CASSLGLAGDTQYF; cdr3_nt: TGCGCCAGCAGCCTAGGACTAGCAGGAGATACGCAGTATTTT
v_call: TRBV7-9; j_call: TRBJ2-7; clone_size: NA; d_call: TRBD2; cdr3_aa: CASSAGLAGGYYEQYF; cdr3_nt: TGTGCCAGCAGCGCGGGACTAGCGGGAGGATACTACGAGCAGTACTTC
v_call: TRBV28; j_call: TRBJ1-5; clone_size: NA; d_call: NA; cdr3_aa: CASSLLVTSNQPQHF; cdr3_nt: TGTGCCAGCAGTTTATTGGTAACTTCCAATCAGCCCCAGCATTTT
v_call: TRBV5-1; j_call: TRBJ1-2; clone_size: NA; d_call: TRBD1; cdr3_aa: CASSERGPHIDGYTF; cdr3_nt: TGCGCCAGCAGTGAAAGGGGGCCCCATATAGATGGCTACACCTTC
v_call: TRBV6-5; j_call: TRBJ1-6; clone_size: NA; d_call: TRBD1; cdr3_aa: CASSYSTGGRNSPLHF; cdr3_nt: TGTGCCAGCAGTTACTCTACAGGGGGCCGTAATTCACCCCTCCACTTT
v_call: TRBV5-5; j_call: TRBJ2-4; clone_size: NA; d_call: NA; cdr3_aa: CASSLEDRRQLAKNIQYF; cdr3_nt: TGTGCCAGCAGCTTGGAGGATCGACGACAGCTAGCCAAAAACATTCAGTACTTC
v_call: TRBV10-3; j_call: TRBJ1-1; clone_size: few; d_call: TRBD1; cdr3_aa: CAISAGQPNTEAFF; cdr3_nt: TGTGCCATCAGCGCGGGACAGCCGAACACTGAAGCTTTCTTT